This TCR beta chain was profiled in a study of control samples from healthy donors and cancer patients (dated by TCRdb to 2018 to 2021). The junction carries 15 bases between V and J, which are trimmed by 4 bases and 8 bases respectively. Including cysteine and phenylalanine, the CDR3 has 15 amino acids. The entry retains the CDR3 DNA only, 45 bases that are in frame from base 1. CDR1 and CDR2 are drawn from the germline V gene: MGHDK, SYGVNS. About this clone: This clone's antigen is unknown. Nothing much larger sits one base from this clone, and base qualities are not available.

The library relied on the immunoSEQ multiplex PCR assay. The immuneACCESS repertoire file appears here via TCRdb, limited to in-frame rearrangements. These files lack a portion of the clones; in checked studies, under half of the deficit traces to unresolved V genes, and the cause of the others is not known. The sample yields roughly 98,000 clones; 85% to 95% were counted once. 8% of the sample is taken by the ten largest. The source of this sequence is a man younger than 35 in good health. The rearranged chain carries TRBV25-1 and TRBJ1-6; TRBD1 is a possible D gene, resting on 5 matching bases. Material for sequencing was blood. The CDR3: CASSGGEASDSPLHF. The nucleotide sequence reads as follows: TGTGCCAGCAGTGGGGGGGAGGCCTCGGATTCACCCCTCCACTTT.